The entry below describes one T cell receptor beta chain. Mismatch with germline at one junction end may stem from a read error. The data derive from a study of pediatric ulcerative colitis. Assay used: immunoSEQ multiplex PCR; TCRdb lists only in-frame clones, some missing. The sample lists 64,000 or so clones, more than 60% occurring once. The clonotype was recovered from a boy younger than 18 with moderate ulcerative colitis. Sequencing was performed on blood.

The CDR3 DNA follows: TGCGCCAGCAGCCAAGAGGGCAATCCGGGACAAGCGAAGATGGCCCGATTC. This sequence encodes CASSQEGNPGQAKMARF. The rearrangement joins TRBV4-1 to TRBJ1-2; TRBD1 might be the D (6 bases). The CDR3 length is 17 residues. Germline V lookup: CDR1 MGHRA, CDR2 YSYEKL.